This TCR beta chain appears in the sequencing data of a study of T cell responses to AZD1222 COVID-19 vaccine. Overall study findings and caveats: Per reports, nearly half of all spike-specific TCRs target regions that are unmutated in variants. Spike-specific TCR breadth and depth grew following two AZD1222 doses.

Only a few counts were recorded for this clone. Antigen specificity is unknown. The method was immunoSEQ multiplex PCR; TCRdb's version includes in-frame clones alone and lacks a portion of them. Of about 81,000 clones in the sample, 70% to 90% were seen once. This specimen consisted of peripheral blood, obtained 28 days after the second AZD1222 dose. This TCR derives from an adult who received the AZD1222 COVID-19 vaccine.

The CDR3 loop is CASSRDRDRKIYEQYF. In nucleotides, the CDR3 is TGTGCCAGCAGTCGTGACCGGGACAGGAAGATCTACGAGCAGTACTTC. The chain recombines TRBV28 with TRBJ2-7; TRBD1 matches 8 bases. V shed 5 bases and J 3 bases; nucleotides not matched to a gene: 12. CDR1 is MDHEN, CDR2 SYDVKM, per germline. The CDR3 runs to 16 residues.